This T cell receptor (beta chain) emerged from a study of blood T cell repertoires in COVID-19. Study in general: The United States, Italy and Spain were the sources of the acute and convalescent COVID-19 samples. PBMCs, B-cell-depleted T cells, or T cells provided the cDNA or gDNA that made up the material.

Per the original methods: Scientists estimated how many nucleated cells there were by amplifying reference gene primers. Assay used: immunoSEQ multiplex PCR; TCRdb lists only in-frame clones, some missing. The V and J calls and the clone size are those of that table, but D and trimming were determined from the DNA. Of 230,000 or so clones in the sample, about 90% were seen once. J gave up 6 bases and V 6 bases, and 14 bases lay outside the gene matches. The CDR3 spans 17 residues. Germline V gene data show CDR1 as LNHDA and CDR2 as SQIVND (reference sequence). The clonotype was recovered from a man aged 35 to 55 with active or convalescent COVID-19. Sequencing was done on a sample of peripheral blood. The V call is TRBV19, the J call TRBJ2-2; 9 bases fit TRBD1. CDR3 nucleotides: TGTGCCAGTAGGCTTTTCCTACAGGGGGCGTACCCCGGGGAGCTGTTTTTT. It translates to CASRLFLQGAYPGELFF.